This entry lists 11 T cell receptor beta chains sequenced from one sample in a study of CD8 T cells in Susac syndrome. Reverse transcription of about 0.45 to 1 ug RNA was performed with random hexamers. TCRdb recomputed calls from the immunoSEQ multiplex PCR reads with MiXCR, one row per CDR3 protein. Of roughly 150,000 distinct CDR3 sequences in the sample, approximately 93% were seen once. Input material: CD8+ T cells from PBMCs. The receptors were gathered from a human donor with multiple sclerosis.

V and J are TRBV27 and TRBJ2-4; no clear D gene. The ends were cut back, 5 bases at V and 9 bases at J, with 20 bases in the middle. CDR1 is MNHEY and CDR2 is SMNVEV in the germline V gene (reference sequence). This CDR3 is 15 amino acids long. As DNA, the CDR3 is TGTGCCAGCAGTCCCTTTGGCCCCAAGGATAGCATTCAGTACTTC. Translating it yields CASSPFGPKDSIQYF.

The chain recombines TRBV4-3 with TRBJ1-2; D is ambiguous. The V and J ends lost 1 base and 0 bases respectively, with 9 bases between them. Germline CDR1 is LGHNA and CDR2 is YSLEER. The CDR3 covers 15 residues. CDR3 in DNA: TGCGCCAGCAGCCAAGGGACGACGGCTAACTATGGCTACACCTTC. It specifies CASSQGTTANYGYTF.

The chain uses TRBV27 and TRBJ2-5, with 8 bases matching TRBD1. Trimming at V came to 4 bases and at J to 4 bases, leaving 5 bases not matched to a gene. Germline V lookup: CDR1 MNHEY, CDR2 SMNVEV (reference sequence). This CDR3 spans 14 amino acids. CDR3 amino acids: CASSYGQGGETQYF. CDR3 bases: TGTGCCAGCAGTTACGGACAGGGAGGAGAGACCCAGTACTTC.

The chain employs TRBV25-1 and TRBJ1-2; D is unresolved. Germline V lookup: CDR1 MGHDK, CDR2 SYGVNS. Trimming pared 3 bases from V and 4 bases from J, leaving 9 bases between. There are 13 residues in the CDR3. The CDR3 protein is CASSDGSSYGYTF. DNA of the CDR3: TGTGCCAGCAGTGATGGCAGCAGCTATGGCTACACCTTC.

The chain uses TRBV7-9 and TRBJ2-4; D remains unclear. The V and J ends lost 1 base and 4 bases respectively, with 11 bases between them. Germline V gene lookup returns CDR1 SEHNR and CDR2 FQNEAQ (reference sequence). This CDR3 has 15 residues. The CDR3 loop reads CASSLDSRPKNIQYF. The CDR3 DNA reads TGTGCCAGCAGCTTAGATTCTCGGCCGAAAAACATTCAGTACTTC.

This chain uses TRBV9 with TRBJ2-3, with D perhaps matching TRBD2 (5 bases). Germline V gives CDR1 SGDLS, CDR2 YYNGEE. There are 16 residues in the CDR3. V lost 4 bases, J lost 3 bases, and 18 bases lay in between. The CDR3 nucleotides are TGTGCCAGCAGCAGAGGCGAGCGGACCGCGACAGATACGCAGTATTTT. As protein: CASSRGERTATDTQYF.

V is TRBV7-9 and J is TRBJ2-5, with D possibly TRBD1 on 5 matching bases. The CDR3 length is 15 residues. Trimming removed 2 bases from V and 5 bases from J, with 15 bases in between. CDR1 is SEHNR and CDR2 is FQNEAQ in the germline V gene (reference sequence). The CDR3 region has the DNA TGTGCCAGCAGCTTAAAACCAGGGCCTCGGGAGACCCAGTACTTC. Its translation: CASSLKPGPRETQYF.

The CDR3, as DNA: TGTGCCAGCTCAGGGGCAGTCCGGTCCGAGCAGTACTTC. It specifies CASSGAVRSEQYF. The chain is built from TRBV18 and TRBJ2-7; TRBD1 is a possible D gene (5 bases). CDR1 and CDR2 (germline): KGHSH, LQKENI. V lost 5 bases and J 6 bases, leaving 14 bases between the germline ends. The CDR3 sequence is 13 residues long.

This rearrangement joins TRBV29-1 to TRBJ1-2; D uncertain. The V end lost 5 bases, the J end lost 4 bases, and 11 bases lay between the germline ends. CDR3 size: 12 residues. CDR1 SQVTM and CDR2 ANQGSEA come from the germline V gene. The CDR3 loop reads CSVPSEIYGYTF. As DNA, the CDR3 is TGCAGCGTTCCAAGCGAAATCTATGGCTACACCTTC.

This clonotype was detected a few times. The rearrangement uses TRBV2 and TRBJ1-1; D is unresolved. The V gene's germline CDR1 is SNHLY and CDR2 FYNNEI. V gave up 6 bases and J gave up 1 base, with 9 bases separating them. The CDR3 is made up of 13 amino acids. CDR3 sequence reads: CASRPTRNTEAFF. As DNA, the CDR3 is TGTGCCAGCAGGCCTACAAGGAACACTGAAGCTTTCTTT.

The chain has TRBV28 and TRBJ2-1; 8 bases map to TRBD1. V shed 5 bases, J shed 2 bases, and the junction held 5 bases outside the gene matches. The CDR3 is 15 residues long. CDR1 and CDR2 from the germline V gene are MDHEN and SYDVKM. CDR3 sequence reads: CASSADRVAYNEQFF. The CDR3 DNA reads TGTGCCAGCAGTGCGGACAGGGTGGCCTACAATGAGCAGTTCTTC.